The 21 T cell receptor beta chains presented below share a single source sample, sequenced in a study of blood T cell repertoires in COVID-19. Sequencing was performed with immunoSEQ multiplex PCR; in TCRdb, only in-frame clones are kept and a portion is missing. The data contain roughly 20,000 clones, under 85% of them seen just once; the ten biggest clones take up approximately 16%. The sequencing sample was made of peripheral blood. The receptor set was obtained from a man in his 70s with COVID-19, enrolled during active disease.

The chain couples TRBV12-5 to TRBJ1-6; D may be TRBD1 (6 bases). The CDR3 length is 15 residues. Looked up from germline, CDR1 is LGHNT and CDR2 is FRNRAP. V lost 6 bases and J lost 4, with 13 bases in between. The CDR3 DNA is TGTGCTAGTGGACCGGACGGACAGTATAATTCACCCCTCCACTTT. Its protein product is CASGPDGQYNSPLHF.

This clone was observed a single time. This sequence joins TRBV11-2 and TRBJ1-2, with D possibly TRBD1 on 6 matching bases. The germline gives CDR1 SGHAT, CDR2 FQNNGV. V lost 1 base and J 1 base, leaving 13 bases between the germline ends. The CDR3 totals 16 residues. The CDR3 DNA is TGTGCCAGCAGCTTAGGTGGGGGGGCAGTTAACTATGGCTACACCTTC. It codes for CASSLGGGAVNYGYTF.

The V and J genes are TRBV5-1 and TRBJ2-3; 7 bases are a match to TRBD2. The CDR3 length is 17 residues. Germline CDR1 and CDR2: SGHRS and YFSETQ. J lost 4 bases, V lost 6 bases, and 17 bases had no gene match. In nucleotides, the CDR3 is TGCGCCAGCATTCCGGGGCCTGGGGCCGGGAGGTCAGATACGCAGTATTTT. Its translation: CASIPGPGAGRSDTQYF. Combining the CDR3 with reference TRBV5-1 and TRBJ2-3 gives the whole variable domain KAGVTQTPRYLIKTRGQQVTLSCSPISGHRSVSWYQQTPGQGLQFLFEYFSETQRNKGNFPGRFSGRQFSNSRSEMNVSTLELGDSALYLCASIPGPGAGRSDTQYFGPGTRLTVL.

The rearrangement links TRBV7-8 to TRBJ1-2; no clear D gene. This CDR3 spans 16 amino acids. V lost 5 bases and J 5 bases, leaving 21 bases between the germline ends. CDR1 SGHVS and CDR2 FQNEAQ come from the germline V gene. The CDR3 DNA follows: TGTGCCAGCAGCGCCTGGGAGCTCGAGCGAGCGTATGGCTACACCTTC. Amino acid sequence: CASSAWELERAYGYTF.

This sequence joins TRBV7-9 and TRBJ1-4; D is unresolved. This CDR3 contains 15 residues. The germline V gene encodes CDR1 SEHNR and CDR2 FQNEAQ (reference sequence). Trimming removed 1 base at V and 7 bases at J, with 13 bases between. The CDR3 protein is CASSLEGLLIEKLFF. The CDR3 DNA is TGTGCCAGCAGCTTAGAAGGACTGCTAATTGAAAAACTGTTTTTT.

The CDR3 DNA is TGTGCCAGCAGTTTATACGGCGGGGCGGGTGAAGCTTTCTTT. This sequence encodes CASSLYGGAGEAFF. This rearrangement joins TRBV27 to TRBJ1-1; D is possibly TRBD1 (5 bases). The CDR3 totals 14 residues. Germline assignment: CDR1 MNHEY and CDR2 SMNVEV (reference sequence). Trimming took 1 base from V and 7 from J, leaving 13 bases between them.

This clone was detected once. V gene TRBV5-1 combines with J gene TRBJ2-2; 13 bases fit TRBD2. Germline V gene lookup returns CDR1 SGHRS and CDR2 YFSETQ. V lost 4 bases and J lost 9; bases outside the gene matches: 9. The CDR3 consists of 16 residues. The CDR3 is CASSEGWTSGSWELFF. DNA for the CDR3: TGCGCCAGCAGCGAGGGGTGGACTAGCGGGAGTTGGGAGCTGTTTTTT.

This clone was observed once. V usage is TRBV9 and J usage is TRBJ1-5; TRBD1 might be the D (5 bases). This CDR3 contains 15 residues. Germline CDR1 SGDLS, CDR2 YYNGEE. The germline V and J ends were trimmed by 4 bases and 2 bases, with 13 bases remaining between them. CDR3 sequence reads: CASSLGGVGNQPQHF. The CDR3 DNA reads as TGTGCCAGCAGCCTGGGAGGGGTTGGCAATCAGCCCCAGCATTTT.

The rearrangement uses TRBV27 and TRBJ2-2; 9 positions agree with TRBD1. Germline CDR1 and CDR2: MNHEY and SMNVEV (reference sequence). Germline trimming cut 6 bases from V and 5 bases from J; bases unmatched to any gene: 4. This CDR3 comprises 14 residues. This CDR3 reads CASSIGQGTGELFF. For the CDR3, the DNA is TGTGCCAGCAGCATTGGACAGGGGACCGGGGAGCTGTTTTTT.

V is TRBV6-4 and J is TRBJ2-3; TRBD2 matches at 8 bases. The CDR3 has 15 residues. Germline V gene sequence: CDR1 MRHNA, CDR2 SNTAGT. J lost 1 base, V lost 3 bases, and 3 bases had no gene match. CDR3 protein: CASSDGSGGTDTQYF. CDR3 in DNA: TGTGCCAGCAGTGATGGTAGCGGGGGCACAGATACGCAGTATTTT.

V and J are TRBV1 and TRBJ2-1; the table's D call of TRBD2 was not tested on the DNA. TRBV1 is noted as a pseudogene. The CDR3 spans 15 residues. CDR3 nucleotides: TGCACCAGCAGTTCCGGGACTAGCAACTACAATGAGCAGTTCTTC. It is translated as CTSSSGTSNYNEQFF.

The rearrangement joins TRBV28 to TRBJ1-6; 9 nucleotides match TRBD1. In germline, CDR1 is MDHEN, CDR2 SYDVKM. This CDR3 has 15 amino acids. The J segment lost 4 bases and the V segment lost 6 bases, leaving 4 bases of the junction unmatched. Here the CDR3 DNA reads TGTGCCAGCAGGGCCGGACAGGGGTATAATTCACCCCTCCACTTT. Translated: CASRAGQGYNSPLHF.

The CDR3 DNA sequence: TGCAGTGCTAGTAATCCAGGGGGAGAGTATGGCTACACCTTC. Translation: CSASNPGGEYGYTF. The chain joins TRBV20-1 to TRBJ1-2; 7 positions agree with TRBD1. The CDR3 extends over 14 amino acids. Germline loops: CDR1 DFQATT, CDR2 SNEGSKA (reference sequence). V was clipped by 3 bases and J by 5 bases; unmatched bases: 9.

The chain joins TRBV4-3 to TRBJ2-7; tentatively, D is TRBD2 (5 bases). The V and J ends lost 3 bases and 2 bases respectively, with 11 bases between them. Germline CDR1 and CDR2: LGHNA and YSLEER. This CDR3 is built from 14 residues. The DNA of the CDR3 is TGCGCCAGCAGCCAGGAGGACGGGGCCTACGAGCAGTACTTC. It encodes CASSQEDGAYEQYF.

The chain combines TRBV29-1 with TRBJ1-2, with D uncertain. This CDR3 region has 10 residues. CDR1 and CDR2 from the germline V gene are SQVTM and ANQGSEA. The germline V and J ends were trimmed by 6 bases and 6 bases, with 8 bases remaining between them. CDR3 protein: CSVTSNGYTF. DNA of the CDR3: TGCAGCGTAACAAGTAATGGCTACACCTTC.

This chain links TRBV12-3 or TRBV12-4 with TRBJ2-3; weak D call: TRBD1 (5 bases). CDR3 size: 13 residues. Trimming cost V 8 bases and J 4 bases, with 13 bases left between them. CDR3 nucleotides: TGTGCCAGCTCCTCTGGGGCGTCAGATACGCAGTATTTT. Translation: CASSSGASDTQYF.

This clone was found a few times. The chain has TRBV6-2 or TRBV6-3 and TRBJ1-2; D ambiguous. Germline-derived CDR1 and CDR2 are MNHEY and SVGEGT. The V end was cut by 5 bases, the J end by 4 bases, with 17 bases between. CDR3 length: 15 residues. Here the CDR3 reads CASSKGLSSSYGYTF. The CDR3 DNA follows: TGTGCCAGCAGTAAAGGACTATCATCTAGCTATGGCTACACCTTC.

The chain recombines TRBV28 with TRBJ2-2, with D possibly matching TRBD1 (5 bases). Germline V gives CDR1 MDHEN, CDR2 SYDVKM. Trimming took off 1 base at V and 4 bases at J, with 10 bases between the two ends. The CDR3 extends over 15 amino acids. CDR3 sequence reads: CASSLSRVGTGELFF. DNA of the CDR3: TGTGCCAGCAGTTTATCCAGGGTGGGCACCGGGGAGCTGTTTTTT.

The J gene is TRBJ1-1, the V gene TRBV4-1; 7 positions agree with TRBD1. The CDR3 is 17 amino acids. The germline gives CDR1 MGHRA, CDR2 YSYEKL. With 0 bases clipped from V and 4 bases from J, the junction kept 11 bases outside the gene matches. The CDR3 DNA sequence: TGCGCCAGCAGCCAAGATGAAACCAGGGGGTTAGGCACTGAAGCTTTCTTT. This encodes CASSQDETRGLGTEAFF.

This chain uses TRBV19 with TRBJ2-6; the D gene is possibly TRBD1 (5 bases). The V gene's germline CDR1 is LNHDA and CDR2 SQIVND (reference sequence). V was pared by 11 bases and J by 3 bases, with 11 bases between. There are 13 residues in the CDR3. The CDR3 coding sequence is TGTGCCTCGCGCAGGGTTGGGGCCAACGTCCTGACTTTC. Its protein is CASRRVGANVLTF. Filled out from reference TRBV19 and TRBJ2-6, the complete variable domain reads DGGITQSPKYLFRKEGQNVTLSCEQNLNHDAMYWYRQDPGQGLRLIYYSQIVNDFQKGDIAEGYSVSREKKESFPLTVTSAQKNPTAFYLCASRRVGANVLTFGAGSRLTVL.

This clone has just a few counts. The chain is built from TRBV5-1 and TRBJ2-7, with TRBD1 as a possible D gene (6 bases). CDR3 size: 13 residues. In germline, CDR1 is SGHRS, CDR2 YFSETQ. Trimming stripped 6 bases from V and 2 bases from J, with 12 bases between. CDR3: CASKLQGTYEQYF. CDR3 bases: TGCGCCAGCAAACTACAGGGAACCTACGAGCAGTACTTC.